This TCR beta chain comes out of a study of blood T cell repertoires in COVID-19. About the study: COVID-19 samples, acute and convalescent, were from the United States, Italy and Spain. T cells, B-cell-depleted T cells, or PBMCs provided the cDNA or gDNA that served as material.

The CDR3 covers 15 residues. Germline V lookup: CDR1 SGHNT, CDR2 YYREEE (reference sequence). V dropped 4 bases and J dropped 0; count of bases not matched to a gene: 6. The data were produced by immunoSEQ multiplex PCR, yet TCRdb's version contains in-frame clones alone and is incomplete. The sample lists about 270,000 clones, 85% to 90% occurring once. Resolution of symptoms, clearance, or two negative PCRs was present in recovered Cohort 3 donors. The rearrangement links TRBV5-4 to TRBJ2-7, with 8 nucleotides matching TRBD1. Sequenced: PBMCs or T cells enriched from blood (not recorded which). The sequence came from a young woman who had recovered from COVID-19. For the CDR3, the DNA is TGTGCCAGCAGCCCCGGACAGGGCCCCTCCTACGAGCAGTACTTC. Its protein is CASSPGQGPSYEQYF.